This entry lists 10 T cell receptor beta chains sequenced from one sample in a study of control samples from healthy donors and cancer patients. Assay used: immunoSEQ multiplex PCR; TCRdb lists only in-frame clones, some missing. The data contain some 200,000 clones, around 94% of them seen just once; the ten biggest clones take up more than 1.3%. Sequenced: blood. Receptor source: a man aged 50-60 years in good health.

V and J are TRBV6-5 and TRBJ1-6; possibly TRBD1 for D (5 bases). Germline V gene sequence: CDR1 MNHEY, CDR2 SVGAGI. This CDR3 has 15 residues. Trimming took 4 bases from V and 14 from J, leaving 21 bases between them. This CDR3 reads CASSSRQQRELTLHF. The DNA of the CDR3 is TGTGCCAGCAGTTCTCGACAGCAACGAGAATTAACCCTCCACTTT.

The chain couples TRBV16 to TRBJ2-7, with 10 bases identical to TRBD1. The CDR3 has 16 residues. The ends lost 2 bases at V and 0 bases at J; junction bases unmatched: 4. Looked up from germline, CDR1 is KGHSY and CDR2 is FQNENV. The CDR3 DNA sequence: TGTGCCAGCAGCCAAAGACAGGGGGCTCTCTCCTACGAGCAGTACTTC. It codes for CASSQRQGALSYEQYF.

The CDR3 nucleotides read TGTGCCAGCAGCCCCTACCGAACGGCAGATACGCAGTATTTT. Protein sequence: CASSPYRTADTQYF. V usage is TRBV3-1 (or the pseudogene TRBV3-2) and J usage is TRBJ2-3; D is undetermined. Germline V CDR1 and CDR2: LGHDT, YNNKEL (reference sequence). This CDR3 has 14 residues. Trimming removed 4 bases from V and 4 bases from J, with 12 bases in between.

The chain carries TRBV11-2 and TRBJ2-7, with 8 bases fitting TRBD1. The V segment lost 2 bases and the J segment 5 bases; nucleotides outside the gene matches: 8. There are 15 residues in the CDR3. Germline V CDR1 and CDR2: SGHAT, FQNNGV. The CDR3: CASSLLWQGANEQYV. CDR3 in DNA: TGTGCCAGCAGCTTACTTTGGCAGGGGGCTAACGAGCAGTACGTC.

This sequence joins TRBV19 and TRBJ1-5; 9 nucleotides agree with TRBD1. The germline V gene has CDR1 LNHDA and CDR2 SQIVND (reference sequence). This CDR3 has 15 residues. The V gene end was trimmed by 3 bases and the J gene end by 4 bases; junction bases not matched to a gene: 4. The CDR3 DNA follows: TGTGCCAGTAGTATGAGGGGACAGGGAAATCAGCCCCAGCATTTT. It translates to CASSMRGQGNQPQHF.

The chain recombines TRBV11-1 with TRBJ1-1; 8 nucleotides align to TRBD1. V shed 5 bases, J shed 2 bases, and the junction held 7 bases outside the gene matches. The CDR3 loop spans 15 amino acids. CDR1 is SGHAT, CDR2 FQDESV, per germline (reference sequence). This CDR3 reads CASSGGQGYNTEAFF. The CDR3 bases are TGTGCCAGCAGCGGCGGACAGGGTTATAACACTGAAGCTTTCTTT.

The chain employs TRBV5-4 and TRBJ1-1; no reliable D call. Trimming removed 1 base at V and 1 base at J, with 14 bases between. The CDR3 spans 16 residues. Germline CDR1 is SGHNT and CDR2 is YYREEE (reference sequence). The CDR3 here is CASSLLMGDWNTEAFF. The CDR3 bases are TGTGCCAGCAGCTTGTTGATGGGAGACTGGAACACTGAAGCTTTCTTT.

The chain is built from TRBV30 and TRBJ2-1, with 13 bases fitting TRBD2. The CDR3 is 15 amino acids. Germline CDR1 reads GTSNPN; CDR2 reads SVGIG (reference sequence). V shed 2 bases and J 7 bases; nucleotides not matched to a gene: 5. Written as DNA, the CDR3 is TGTGCCTGGAGTACGACTAGCGGGGGGAGGAATGAGCAGTTCTTC. As protein: CAWSTTSGGRNEQFF.

J is TRBJ2-5 and V is TRBV27; 7 bases fit TRBD2. CDR1 and CDR2 (germline): MNHEY, SMNVEV (reference sequence). The length of the CDR3 is 15 residues. Trimming took 2 bases from V and 5 from J; bases not matched to a gene: 8. The CDR3 loop reads CASSLASGAQETQYF. The CDR3 bases are TGTGCCAGCAGTTTAGCTAGCGGAGCGCAGGAGACCCAGTACTTC.

The chain couples TRBV5-4 to TRBJ2-7; TRBD1 agrees at 9 bases. Germline CDR1 is SGHNT and CDR2 is YYREEE (reference sequence). V shed 5 bases, J shed 2 bases, and the junction held 14 bases outside the gene matches. This CDR3 has 17 residues. Here the CDR3 reads CASSPHSGQGTAYEQYV. The CDR3 bases are TGTGCCAGCAGTCCACACTCCGGACAGGGGACCGCCTACGAGCAGTACGTC.